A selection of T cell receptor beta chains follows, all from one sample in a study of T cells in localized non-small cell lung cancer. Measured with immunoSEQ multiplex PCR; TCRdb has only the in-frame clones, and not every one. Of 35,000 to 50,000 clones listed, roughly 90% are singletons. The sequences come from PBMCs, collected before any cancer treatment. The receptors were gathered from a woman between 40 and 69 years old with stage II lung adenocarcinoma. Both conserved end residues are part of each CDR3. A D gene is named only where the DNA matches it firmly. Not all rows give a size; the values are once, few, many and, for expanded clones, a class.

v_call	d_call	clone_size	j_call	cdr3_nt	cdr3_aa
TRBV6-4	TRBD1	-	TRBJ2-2	TGTGCCAGCAGTCGAACAGGGGGAGACACCGGGGAGCTGTTTTTT	CASSRTGGDTGELFF
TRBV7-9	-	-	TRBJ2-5	TGTGCCAGCAGCTTAGAAGGGGGATCGAGGACCCAGTACTTC	CASSLEGGSRTQYF
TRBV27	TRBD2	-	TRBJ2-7	TGTGCCAGCAAGAGAGAGAGGCTGGGACTAGCCTACGAGCAGTACTTC	CASKRERLGLAYEQYF
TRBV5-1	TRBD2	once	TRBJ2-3	TGCGCCAGCAGCTTAGCGGGATCCTTCACAGATACGCAGTATTTT	CASSLAGSFTDTQYF
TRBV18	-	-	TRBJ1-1	TGTGCCAGCTCACTAGGAAGGGACACTGAAGCTTTCTTT	CASSLGRDTEAFF
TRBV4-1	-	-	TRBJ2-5	TGCGCCAGCAGCCAAAGCCGGGACTCGAAGACCCAGTACTTC	CASSQSRDSKTQYF
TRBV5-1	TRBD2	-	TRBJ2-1	TGCGCCAGCAGCTTTGGGGGAGGGCCCTACAATGAGCAGTTCTTC	CASSFGGGPYNEQFF
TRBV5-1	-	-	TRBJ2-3	TGCGCCAGCCCTCCCTGGGTAGCGTCTCCACTCCGCACAGATACGCAGTATTTT	CASPPWVASPLRTDTQYF
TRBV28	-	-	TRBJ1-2	TGTGCCAGCAGGAAATCTGAGAATTACTATGGCTACACCTTC	CASRKSENYYGYTF
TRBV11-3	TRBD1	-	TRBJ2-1	TGTGCCAGCAGCCCGAGGACCGGGACAGAGAACAATGAGCAGTTCTTC	CASSPRTGTENNEQFF
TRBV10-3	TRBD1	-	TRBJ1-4	TGTGCCATCAGTGAGTCAGAGGGGGCGTATGAAAAACTGTTTTTT	CAISESEGAYEKLFF
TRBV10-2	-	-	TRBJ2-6	TGCGCCAGCACAGACTCTACCAACGTCCTGACTTTC	CASTDSTNVLTF
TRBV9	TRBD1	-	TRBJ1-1	TGTGCCAGCAGCGGCACAGGGGGGTCCCACACTGAAGCTTTCTTT	CASSGTGGSHTEAFF
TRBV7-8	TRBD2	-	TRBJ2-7	TGTGCCAGCAGCTTAGTAGCTCGAACCGGGACTAGCGCCTACGAGCAGTACTTC	CASSLVARTGTSAYEQYF
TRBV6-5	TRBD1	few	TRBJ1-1	TGTGCCAGCAGTACTTACAGGGGGATTAGGACTGAAGCTTTCTTT	CASSTYRGIRTEAFF
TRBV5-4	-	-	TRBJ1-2	TGTGCCAGCAGCCCCTCCCTCGGGTATGGCTACACCTTC	CASSPSLGYGYTF
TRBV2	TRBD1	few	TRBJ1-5	TGTGCCAGCAGGGACAGGGGGGAAGGTCAGCCCCAGCATTTT	CASRDRGEGQPQHF
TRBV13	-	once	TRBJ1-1	TGTGCCAGCAGCTTCAGGGGAGAAGCTTTCTTT	CASSFRGEAFF
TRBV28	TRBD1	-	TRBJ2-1	TGTGCCAGCAGCAAACCTGGGACAGCTAACAATGAGCAGTTCTTC	CASSKPGTANNEQFF
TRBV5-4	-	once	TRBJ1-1	TGTGCCAGCAGCTTGTCGAGGGGCACGGGCACTGAAGCTTTCTTT	CASSLSRGTGTEAFF
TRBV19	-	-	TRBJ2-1	TGTGCCAGTAGTACGAGCCCACATCTCTACAATGAGCAGTTCTTC	CASSTSPHLYNEQFF
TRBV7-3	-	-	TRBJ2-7	TGTGCCAGCAGCTTACTTGGGGGCGCCGCTACTTGGGAGCAGTACTTC	CASSLLGGAATWEQYF
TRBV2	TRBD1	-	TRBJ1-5	TGTGCCAGCAGGAAGGGACAGGCCGACAATCAGCCCCAGCATTTT	CASRKGQADNQPQHF
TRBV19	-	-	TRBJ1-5	TGTGCCAGTAGTGAGTACAGGTCGGGCAATCAGCCCCAGCATTTT	CASSEYRSGNQPQHF
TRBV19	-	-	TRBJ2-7	TGTGCCAGTAGTTCGAATTCAAGGAGGGGGATTTCCTACGAGCAGTACTTC	CASSSNSRRGISYEQYF
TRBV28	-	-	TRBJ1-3	TGTGCCAGCAAGAGGTTGGTGGGAAACACCATATATTTT	CASKRLVGNTIYF
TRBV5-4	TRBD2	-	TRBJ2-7	TGTGCCAGTACACCCGGGACTAGCGTTGGCGAGCAGTACTTC	CASTPGTSVGEQYF
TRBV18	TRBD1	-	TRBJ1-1	TGTGCCAGCTCAGCCCAAGGACAGGGGAATGAAGCTTTCTTT	CASSAQGQGNEAFF
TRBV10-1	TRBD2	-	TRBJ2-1	TGCGCCCGACGACCGGGACTAGTTTTCAATGAGCAGTTCTTC	CARRPGLVFNEQFF
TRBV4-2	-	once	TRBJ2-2	TGTGCCAGCAGCCAAGAAGGTACTAGGCCCGGGGAGCTGTTTTTT	CASSQEGTRPGELFF
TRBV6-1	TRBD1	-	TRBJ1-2	TGTGCCAGCAGTGGCCTACCGGGACAGGGACTTTCTGGCTACACCTTC	CASSGLPGQGLSGYTF
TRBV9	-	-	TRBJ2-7	TGTGCCAGCAGCGTAGATCACAGGAACTACGAGCAGTACTTC	CASSVDHRNYEQYF
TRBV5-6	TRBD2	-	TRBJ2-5	TGTGCCAGCAGCCCCTTAGCGGGGGGAAGGGAGACCCAGTACTTC	CASSPLAGGRETQYF